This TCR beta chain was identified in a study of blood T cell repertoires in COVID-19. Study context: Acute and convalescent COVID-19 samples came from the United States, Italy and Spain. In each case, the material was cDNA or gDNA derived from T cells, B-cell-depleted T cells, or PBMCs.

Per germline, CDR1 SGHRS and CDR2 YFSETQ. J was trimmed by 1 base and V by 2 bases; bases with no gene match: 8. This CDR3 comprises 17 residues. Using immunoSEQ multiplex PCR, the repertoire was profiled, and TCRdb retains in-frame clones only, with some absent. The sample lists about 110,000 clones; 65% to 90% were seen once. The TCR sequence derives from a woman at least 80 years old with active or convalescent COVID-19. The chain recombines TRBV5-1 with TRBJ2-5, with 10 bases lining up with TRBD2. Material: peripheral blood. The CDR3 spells CASSLGAGGRTQETQYF. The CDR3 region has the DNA TGCGCCAGCAGCTTAGGAGCGGGAGGGCGGACCCAAGAGACCCAGTACTTC.